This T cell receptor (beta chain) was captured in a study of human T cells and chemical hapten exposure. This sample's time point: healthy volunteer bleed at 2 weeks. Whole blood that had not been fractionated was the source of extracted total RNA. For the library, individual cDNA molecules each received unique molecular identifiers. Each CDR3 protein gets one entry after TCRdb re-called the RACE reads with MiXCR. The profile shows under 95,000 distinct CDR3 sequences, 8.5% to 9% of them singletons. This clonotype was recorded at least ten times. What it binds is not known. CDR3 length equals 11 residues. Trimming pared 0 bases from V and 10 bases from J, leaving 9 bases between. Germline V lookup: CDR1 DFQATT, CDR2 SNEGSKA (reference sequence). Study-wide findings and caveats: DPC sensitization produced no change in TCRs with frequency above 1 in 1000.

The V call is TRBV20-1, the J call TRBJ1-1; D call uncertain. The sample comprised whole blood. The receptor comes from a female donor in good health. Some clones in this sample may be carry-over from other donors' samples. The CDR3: CSARDQLIAFF. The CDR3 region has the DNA TGCAGTGCTAGAGACCAGTTAATAGCTTTCTTT.